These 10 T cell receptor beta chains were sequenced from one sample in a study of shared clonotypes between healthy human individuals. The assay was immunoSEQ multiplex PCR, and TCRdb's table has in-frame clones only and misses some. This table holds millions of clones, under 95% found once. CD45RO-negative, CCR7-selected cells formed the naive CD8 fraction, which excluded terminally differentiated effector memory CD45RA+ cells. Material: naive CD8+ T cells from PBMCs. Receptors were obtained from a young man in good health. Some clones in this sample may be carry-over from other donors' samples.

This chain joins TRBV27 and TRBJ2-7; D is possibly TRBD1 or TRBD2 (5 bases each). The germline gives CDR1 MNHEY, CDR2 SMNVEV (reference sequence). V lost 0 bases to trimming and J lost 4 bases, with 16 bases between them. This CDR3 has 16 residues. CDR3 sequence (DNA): TGTGCCAGCAGTTTATCGAAAGGGACCCTTGCTTACGAGCAGTACTTC. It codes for CASSLSKGTLAYEQYF.

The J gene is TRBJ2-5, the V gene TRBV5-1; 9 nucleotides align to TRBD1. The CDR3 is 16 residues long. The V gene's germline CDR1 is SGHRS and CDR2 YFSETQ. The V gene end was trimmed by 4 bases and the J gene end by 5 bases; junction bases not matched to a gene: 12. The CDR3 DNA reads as TGCGCCAGCAGCCGGGACAGGGTGGACAGGGCGGAGACCCAGTACTTC. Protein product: CASSRDRVDRAETQYF.

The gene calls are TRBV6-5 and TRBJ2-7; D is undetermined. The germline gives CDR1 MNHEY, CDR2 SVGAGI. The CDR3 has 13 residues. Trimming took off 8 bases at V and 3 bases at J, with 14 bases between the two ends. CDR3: CASRGNRFYEQYF. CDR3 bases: TGTGCCAGCCGAGGTAACAGATTCTACGAGCAGTACTTC.

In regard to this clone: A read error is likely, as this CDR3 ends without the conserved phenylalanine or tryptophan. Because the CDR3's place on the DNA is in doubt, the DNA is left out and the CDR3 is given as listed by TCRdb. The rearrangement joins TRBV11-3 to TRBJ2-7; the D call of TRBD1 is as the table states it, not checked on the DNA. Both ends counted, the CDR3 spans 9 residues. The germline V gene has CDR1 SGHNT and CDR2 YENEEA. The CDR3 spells CASSSRGQI.

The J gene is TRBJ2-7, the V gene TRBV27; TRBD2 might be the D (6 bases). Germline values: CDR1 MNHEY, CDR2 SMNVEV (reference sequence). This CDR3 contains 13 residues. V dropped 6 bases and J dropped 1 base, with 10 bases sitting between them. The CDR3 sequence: CASRGGDSYEQYF. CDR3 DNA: TGTGCCAGCAGGGGGGGTGATTCCTACGAGCAGTACTTC.

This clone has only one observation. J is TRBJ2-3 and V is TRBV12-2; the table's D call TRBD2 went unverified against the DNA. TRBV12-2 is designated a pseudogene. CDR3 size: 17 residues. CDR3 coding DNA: TGTGCAAGTCGGCCTACTTCAAACGGGCCGGGGACAGATACGCAGTATTTT. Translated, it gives CASRPTSNGPGTDTQYF.

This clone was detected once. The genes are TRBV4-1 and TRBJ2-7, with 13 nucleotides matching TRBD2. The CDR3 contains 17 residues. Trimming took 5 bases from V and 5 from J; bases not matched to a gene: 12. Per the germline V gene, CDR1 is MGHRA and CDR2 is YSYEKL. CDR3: CASSITSGRALVDEQYF. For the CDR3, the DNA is TGCGCCAGCAGCATTACTAGCGGGAGGGCCCTCGTCGACGAGCAGTACTTC.

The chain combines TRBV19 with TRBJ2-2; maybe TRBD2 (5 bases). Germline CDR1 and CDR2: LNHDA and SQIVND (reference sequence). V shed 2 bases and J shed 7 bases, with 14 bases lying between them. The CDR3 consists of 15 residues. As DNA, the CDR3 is TGTGCCAGTAGTATAACCCGCGGGCCGGGCGGGGAGCTGTTTTTT. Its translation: CASSITRGPGGELFF.

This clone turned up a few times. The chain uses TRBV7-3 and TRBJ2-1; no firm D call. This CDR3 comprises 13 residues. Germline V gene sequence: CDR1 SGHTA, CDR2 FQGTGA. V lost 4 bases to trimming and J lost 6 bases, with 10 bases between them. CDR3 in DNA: TGTGCCAGCAGCTCGTGGCCAAGCAATGAGCAGTTCTTC. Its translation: CASSSWPSNEQFF.

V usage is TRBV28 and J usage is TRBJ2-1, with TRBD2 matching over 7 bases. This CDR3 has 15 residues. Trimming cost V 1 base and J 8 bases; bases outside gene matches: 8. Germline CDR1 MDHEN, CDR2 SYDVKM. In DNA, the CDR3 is TGTGCCAGCAGTTTATTTCGTCCTAGCGGCGATGAGCAGTTCTTC. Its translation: CASSLFRPSGDEQFF.